This T cell receptor beta chain was recovered during a study of identical twins. Points from the study as a whole: For out-of-frame beta sequences, excess twin sharing was weaker.

Each CDR3 protein gets one entry after TCRdb re-called the 5' RACE reads with MiXCR. This table has over 550,000 distinct CDR3 sequences, about 7% appearing once. This clonotype has only a few counts. Its antigen is still unknown. Germline assignment: CDR1 ENHRY and CDR2 SYGVKD. This CDR3 region has 17 residues. V shed 3 bases and J 2 bases; nucleotides not matched to a gene: 9. These records were also assigned to another study, of yellow fever vaccine responses in identical twins.

The specimen was PBMCs. This sequence was found in a woman aged 18-30 years in good health. The J gene is TRBJ2-3, the V gene TRBV10-3, with TRBD2 identical over 9 bases. Written as DNA, the CDR3 is TGTGCCATCAGTGACCCGCTGGGACTAGCATACACAGATACGCAGTATTTT. Residues: CAISDPLGLAYTDTQYF.